This note documents a single T cell receptor (beta chain) sequence. These data belong to a study of blood T cell repertoires in COVID-19. Study information: Sources were T cells, B-cell-depleted T cells, or PBMCs; the material itself was cDNA or gDNA.

Germline CDR1 SGDLS, CDR2 YYNGEE. V dropped 5 bases and J dropped 0 bases, with 8 bases sitting between them. This CDR3 comprises 14 residues. Original methodology: Amplification from reference gene primers served as the basis for estimated nucleated cell counts. Repertoires were generated with immunoSEQ multiplex PCR, while TCRdb's copy carries only in-frame clones and drops some. From that table come the V and J calls and clone size; the DNA was used to work out D and trimming. The table records around 260,000 clones, about 86% of them present only once. Living in about two dozen US areas, the participants were between roughly 18 and 95 years of age. Categorization into cohorts depended on clinical history that participants reported.

The TCR was taken from a man aged 30 to 45 with acute COVID-19. Material: PBMCs or T cells enriched from blood (not recorded which). The chain combines TRBV9 with TRBJ2-2, with TRBD1 as a possible D gene (5 bases). Written as DNA, the CDR3 is TGTGCCAGCAGGGGGCTTTCGAACACCGGGGAGCTGTTTTTT. Amino acids: CASRGLSNTGELFF.